This T cell receptor beta chain stems from a study of blood T cell repertoires in COVID-19. Study-level background: Samples representing acute and convalescent COVID-19 were sourced from the United States, Italy and Spain. PBMCs, B-cell-depleted T cells, or T cells provided the cDNA or gDNA that made up the material.

Methods used by the authors: From reference gene primer amplification, estimates of nucleated cell counts were derived. Method: immunoSEQ multiplex PCR; TCRdb's copy keeps in-frame clones and lacks some. V and J calls and clone size come straight from that table; D and trimming were deduced from the DNA. The repertoire includes 45,000 to 65,000 clones, roughly 91% of them detected once, and over 7.5% sits in the top ten. The CDR3 totals 16 residues. The V and J ends lost 6 bases and 4 bases respectively, with 21 bases between them. The germline V gene encodes CDR1 MDHEN and CDR2 SYDVKM. The source of this sequence is a man between 50 and 59 years old with active COVID-19. Sequencing input: peripheral blood. The chain recombines TRBV28 with TRBJ1-2; a weak D match, TRBD1 (5 bases). The CDR3 reads CASSLLGGQSLYGYTF. CDR3 sequence (DNA): TGTGCCAGCAGCCTGCTGGGGGGTCAGTCCCTCTATGGCTACACCTTC.